These T cell receptor beta chains were read from a single sample in a study of cytomegalovirus exposure and HLA in healthy donors. The repertoire was sequenced with immunoSEQ multiplex PCR; TCRdb's copy has only in-frame clones and lacks some. The repertoire includes over 80,000 clones, over 55% of them detected once, and 5.5% to 6% sits in the top ten. Sequencing was done on a sample of PBMCs. These receptors originate from a boy under 18 in good health and CMV-seropositive. Each CDR3 is given with its conserved first and last residue. The D gene is left open where the match is weak. Expanded clones get a size class; other rows say once, few or many, or leave the size out.

D,J,V,size,CDR3,DNA
NA,TRBJ2-7,TRBV7-8,NA,CASSLAAGVPYEQYF,TGTGCCAGCAGCTTAGCGGCAGGGGTACCCTACGAGCAGTACTTC
NA,TRBJ2-1,TRBV10-1,NA,CASSGDNEQFF,TGCGCCAGCAGTGGAGACAATGAGCAGTTCTTC
TRBD1,TRBJ2-7,TRBV6-1,few,CASRGQSSYEQYF,TGTGCCAGCAGGGGACAGAGCTCCTACGAGCAGTACTTC
NA,TRBJ2-5,TRBV6-4,few,CASSRVQETQYF,TGTGCCAGCAGCCGGGTTCAAGAGACCCAGTACTTC
NA,TRBJ2-3,TRBV16,NA,CASSQWSSGLGGTQYF,TGTGCCAGCAGCCAATGGTCGAGCGGGTTGGGCGGTACGCAGTATTTT
NA,TRBJ1-2,TRBV5-1,NA,CASSLEGDYGYTF,TGCGCCAGCAGCTTGGAGGGAGACTATGGCTACACCTTC
TRBD2,TRBJ2-7,TRBV27,NA,CASRGLAVHEQYF,TGTGCCAGCAGAGGACTAGCGGTACACGAGCAGTACTTC
NA,TRBJ2-2,TRBV5-1,NA,CASSLASGGTLNTGELFF,TGCGCCAGCAGCTTGGCCTCAGGGGGGACCCTGAACACCGGGGAGCTGTTTTTT
NA,TRBJ1-2,TRBV29-1,NA,CSATERLYGYTF,TGCAGCGCCACCGAGAGATTGTATGGCTACACCTTC
NA,TRBJ2-2,TRBV6-1,once,CASRVGGRGELFF,TGTGCCAGCAGGGTCGGGGGTCGCGGGGAGCTGTTTTTT
TRBD1,TRBJ1-4,TRBV9,once,CASSRTGSNEKLFF,TGTGCCAGCAGTCGGACAGGGTCTAATGAAAAACTGTTTTTT
TRBD1,TRBJ1-6,TRBV5-6,few,CASSVTGEDNSPLHF,TGTGCCAGCAGCGTCACAGGGGAGGATAATTCACCCCTCCACTTT
NA,TRBJ2-7,TRBV21-1,NA,CAGSRGSSYEQYF,TGTGCCGGATCGAGAGGGAGCTCCTACGAGCAGTACTTC
TRBD2,TRBJ2-3,TRBV19,NA,CASSMRSGGTHTDTQYF,TGTGCCAGTAGTATGAGGAGCGGGGGCACACACACAGATACGCAGTATTTT
TRBD1,TRBJ1-2,TRBV11-2,NA,CASSEDRVLGGYTF,TGTGCCAGCAGTGAGGACAGGGTGCTAGGGGGCTACACCTTC
NA,TRBJ2-1,TRBV30,NA,CAWRETTPLDFNEQFF,TGTGCCTGGAGGGAGACAACCCCGCTGGACTTTAATGAGCAGTTCTTC
NA,TRBJ1-3,TRBV9,NA,CASSGTGFSGNTIYF,TGTGCCAGCAGCGGAACAGGTTTCTCTGGAAACACCATATATTTT